This T cell receptor (beta chain) was sequenced in a study of graft-versus-host responses after intestinal transplantation. Study context: Multivisceral, liver-intestinal, or isolated intestinal grafts went to recipients.

Clones were read by immunoSEQ multiplex PCR, and TCRdb kept only the in-frame ones, dropping some. In the table there are about 25,000 clones, roughly 94% of which are singletons. Details on this clone: What it recognizes is unknown.

Findings and caveats of the study: Early post-transplant declines in HvG were associated with peak levels of circulating GvH clones.

Germline values: CDR1 MGHRA, CDR2 YSYEKL. The CDR3 runs 14 residues. The ends were cut back, 1 base at V and 10 bases at J, with 14 bases in the middle. The V call is TRBV4-1, the J call TRBJ2-1; tentatively, D is TRBD1 or TRBD2 (6 bases each). The sequence came from a human patient who received an intestinal transplant, so some T cells may come from the graft donor. The sequencing used PBMCs, collected 156 days after intestinal transplant. CDR3 nucleotide sequence: TGCGCCAGCAGCCAAGTTGGGGGGCGTGAGGAGCAGTTCTTC. As protein: CASSQVGGREEQFF.